A single sample is the source of the 12 T cell receptor beta chains below, sequenced in a study of T cell responses to AZD1222 COVID-19 vaccine. TCRdb keeps only in-frame clones here, not all; method: immunoSEQ multiplex PCR. The sample has under 200,000 clones; 88% are singletons. The material sequenced was peripheral blood, taken 28 days after the second AZD1222 dose. The receptor source for this set is an adult who received the AZD1222 COVID-19 vaccine.

There are a few counts of this clone. The V gene is TRBV4-2, the J gene TRBJ2-3; a weak D match, TRBD2 (5 bases). Deletions cut 1 base from V and 2 bases from J, with 10 bases between. The germline V gene has CDR1 LGHNA and CDR2 YNFKEQ. The CDR3 sequence is 15 residues long. The CDR3: CASSQGGSVTDTQYF. The CDR3 nucleotides are TGTGCCAGCAGCCAAGGAGGGTCGGTCACAGATACGCAGTATTTT.

The chain employs TRBV28 and TRBJ1-2; 9 bases are a match to TRBD1. V lost 7 bases, J lost 7 bases, and 10 bases stayed unmatched. The CDR3 is made up of 14 amino acids. The germline gives CDR1 MDHEN, CDR2 SYDVKM. CDR3 sequence (DNA): TGTGCCAGCACCCCCGGACAGGGGCCCGGTGGCTACACCTTC. Residues: CASTPGQGPGGYTF.

The chain couples TRBV28 to TRBJ2-4; perhaps TRBD1 as D (8 bases). The CDR3 loop spans 15 amino acids. Trimming shortened V by 6 bases and J by 0 bases, and 12 bases separated the two germline ends. Germline assignment: CDR1 MDHEN and CDR2 SYDVKM. CDR3 nucleotide sequence: TGTGCCAGCAGCACAGGGGGGGCAGCCAAAAACATTCAGTACTTC. Its translation is CASSTGGAAKNIQYF.

This chain connects TRBV6-5 to TRBJ2-1; the D gene is possibly TRBD1 (5 bases). Trimming stripped 3 bases from V and 5 bases from J, with 14 bases between. CDR1 MNHEY and CDR2 SVGAGI come from the germline V gene. The CDR3 consists of 15 residues. In DNA form, the CDR3 reads TGTGCCAGCAGTTATTCCGTAACAGGACACAATGAGCAGTTCTTC. This gives the protein CASSYSVTGHNEQFF.

V is TRBV14 and J is TRBJ2-7; no firm D call. V was shortened by 1 base and J by 0 bases, with 7 bases between the two germline ends. Germline values: CDR1 SGHDN, CDR2 FVKESK. The CDR3 length is 14 residues. The CDR3 protein is CASSQGASSYEQYF. The CDR3 DNA is TGTGCCAGCAGCCAAGGGGCGAGCTCCTACGAGCAGTACTTC. Full variable domain (remainder filled in from reference TRBV14 and TRBJ2-7): EAGVTQFPSHSVIEKGQTVTLRCDPISGHDNLYWYRRVMGKEIKFLLHFVKESKQDESGMPNNRFLAERTGGTYSTLKVQPAELEDSGVYFCASSQGASSYEQYFGPGTRLTVT.

The table lists this clone with a count of one. The chain couples TRBV7-3 to TRBJ2-1, with TRBD2 identical over 11 bases. After removal of 4 bases from V and 3 bases from J, the junction contained 2 bases not matched to a gene. The CDR3 runs to 15 residues. The germline CDR1 and CDR2 sequences are SGHTA and FQGTGA. The CDR3 spells CASSSGTSGYNEQFF. The CDR3 bases are TGTGCCAGCAGCTCTGGGACTAGCGGCTACAATGAGCAGTTCTTC.

The J gene is TRBJ2-3, the V gene TRBV6-2 or TRBV6-3, with 7 bases lining up with TRBD2. V gave up 5 bases and J gave up 5 bases; unmatched junction bases: 7. The CDR3 has 14 amino acids. In germline, CDR1 is MNHEY, CDR2 SVGEGT. DNA of the CDR3: TGTGCCAGCAGTGGCTCGAGCGGGAAAGATACGCAGTATTTT. Amino acids: CASSGSSGKDTQYF.

This chain joins TRBV7-3 and TRBJ2-1; TRBD2 agrees at 8 bases. Germline V gene data show CDR1 as SGHTA and CDR2 as FQGTGA. The CDR3 runs to 15 residues. The V and J ends lost 7 bases and 4 bases, in that order; junction bases with no gene match: 9. CDR3 sequence reads: CASTLDSGNYNEQFF. CDR3 DNA sequence: TGTGCCAGCACCCTTGATAGCGGGAATTACAATGAGCAGTTCTTC.

The V and J genes are TRBV11-2 and TRBJ2-7; 9 bases map to TRBD1. The CDR3 extends over 15 amino acids. Germline values: CDR1 SGHAT, CDR2 FQNNGV. Unmatched junction bases numbered 3, after V lost 1 base and J lost 2 bases. The CDR3 region is CASSLGGTGPYEQYF. In DNA, the CDR3 is TGTGCCAGCAGCTTAGGGGGGACAGGGCCCTACGAGCAGTACTTC.

This clone turned up a few times. The rearrangement links TRBV6-5 to TRBJ1-1; tentatively, D is TRBD1 (5 bases). The ends were cut back, 6 bases at V and 1 base at J, with 15 bases in the middle. CDR1 is MNHEY, CDR2 SVGAGI, per germline. The CDR3 consists of 15 residues. CDR3 sequence: CASSAHGAQNTEAFF. CDR3 sequence (DNA): TGTGCCAGCAGCGCCCACGGGGCACAGAACACTGAAGCTTTCTTT.

The chain has TRBV4-3 and TRBJ2-7, with TRBD2 as a possible D gene (6 bases). Germline V gene lookup returns CDR1 LGHNA and CDR2 YSLEER. The V and J ends lost 4 bases and 0 bases respectively, with 10 bases between them. This CDR3 region has 14 residues. The CDR3 loop reads CASSPGTGSYEQYF. The CDR3 DNA follows: TGCGCCAGCAGCCCTGGGACTGGCTCCTACGAGCAGTACTTC.

This chain uses TRBV9 with TRBJ2-3; 8 nucleotides agree with TRBD1. The V segment lost 3 bases and the J segment 2 bases; nucleotides outside the gene matches: 5. The CDR3 contains 15 residues. Looked up from germline, CDR1 is SGDLS and CDR2 is YYNGEE. As DNA, the CDR3 is TGTGCCAGCAGCGCGGGACAGGATAACACAGATACGCAGTATTTT. This translates into CASSAGQDNTDTQYF.